The rows below give T cell receptor beta chains drawn from one sample of a study of cytomegalovirus exposure and HLA in healthy donors. Here immunoSEQ multiplex PCR was the method, and the copy in TCRdb shows in-frame clones only, minus some. The repertoire has over 110,000 clones, 79% of them found once; the top ten carry about 0.97%. The specimen sequenced was PBMCs. These receptors originate from a man between 18 and 35 years old in good health and CMV-seronegative. CDR3s include the opening cysteine and the closing phenylalanine or tryptophan. D genes are given only for firm matches. Clone size is stated in some rows and not others, as once, few, many or a class when expanded.

>TRBV6-5|NA|TRBD2
CASSPTGTRREQFF
>TRBV5-4|NA|NA
CASSLSKQGRTEAFF
>TRBV5-5|NA|NA
CASSSGFRSHSYEQYF
>TRBV21-1|NA|NA
CASSKGRPSNTGSCYTF
>TRBV7-2|NA|TRBD1
CASSVQGVEPQHF
>TRBV30|NA|NA
CAWSVWPQAFF
>TRBV30|NA|TRBD1
CAGDRALGNTIYF
>TRBV7-6|NA|TRBD1
CASRPPRGQGKETQYF
>TRBV18|NA|TRBD2
CASSRGGSYNEQFF
>TRBV5-4|NA|NA
CASSYSPEANTGELFF
>TRBV19|NA|NA
CASSIDQETQYF
>TRBV5-4|NA|NA
CASSQDWQGGADTQYF
>TRBV6-5|once|NA
CASSPRGYNEQFF